This TCR beta chain emerged from a study of shared clonotypes between healthy human individuals. A deep-level run was used for the assay. Repertoires were generated with immunoSEQ multiplex PCR, while TCRdb's copy carries only in-frame clones and drops some. The data show about 2.4 million clones, approximately 94% seen once. V shed 3 bases, J shed 3 bases, and the junction held 20 bases outside the gene matches. Germline CDR1 ENHRY, CDR2 SYGVKD. The CDR3 is 20 residues long. The rearrangement links TRBV10-3 to TRBJ2-1, with 7 bases fitting TRBD2. Sequencing used naive CD4+ T cells from PBMCs. Subset: CD45RA+ positively selected. This TCR was sampled from a man aged 18 to 29 in good health. Some clones in this sample may be carry-over from other donors' samples. This CDR3 reads CAISERGFSSGMPDYNEQFF. CDR3 nucleotide sequence: TGTGCCATCAGTGAACGGGGTTTTTCGAGCGGGATGCCAGACTACAATGAGCAGTTCTTC.